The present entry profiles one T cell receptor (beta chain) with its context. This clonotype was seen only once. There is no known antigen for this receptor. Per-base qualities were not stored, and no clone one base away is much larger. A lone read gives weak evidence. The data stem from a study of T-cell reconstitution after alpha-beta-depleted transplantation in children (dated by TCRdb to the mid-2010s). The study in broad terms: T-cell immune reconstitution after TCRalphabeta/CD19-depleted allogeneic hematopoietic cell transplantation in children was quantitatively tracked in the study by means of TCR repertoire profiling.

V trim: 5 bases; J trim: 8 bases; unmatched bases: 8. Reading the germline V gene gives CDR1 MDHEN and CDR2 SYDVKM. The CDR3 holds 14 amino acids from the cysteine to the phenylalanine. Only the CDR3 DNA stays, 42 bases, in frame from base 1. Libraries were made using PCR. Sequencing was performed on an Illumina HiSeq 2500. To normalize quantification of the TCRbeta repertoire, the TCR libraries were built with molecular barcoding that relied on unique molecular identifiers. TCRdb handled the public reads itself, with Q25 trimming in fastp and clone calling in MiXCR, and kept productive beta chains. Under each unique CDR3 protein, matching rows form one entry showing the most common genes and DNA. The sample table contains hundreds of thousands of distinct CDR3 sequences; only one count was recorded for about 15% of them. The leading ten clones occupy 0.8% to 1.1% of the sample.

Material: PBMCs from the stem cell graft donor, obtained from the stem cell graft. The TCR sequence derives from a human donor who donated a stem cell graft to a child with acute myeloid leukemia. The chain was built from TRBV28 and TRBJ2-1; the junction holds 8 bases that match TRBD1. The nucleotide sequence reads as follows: TGTGCCAGCAGTCTGGACAGGGTTCTCGATGAGCAGTTCTTC. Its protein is CASSLDRVLDEQFF.